This T cell receptor (beta chain) was identified in a study of graft-versus-host responses after intestinal transplantation. Study summary: Tacrolimus plus steroids were given to all recipients for about 3 years, preceded by anti-thymocyte globulin induction. Findings of the study overall: Recipient marrow contained GvH clones, some of which appeared first in ileum or blood. High graft-versus-host to host-versus-graft clonal ratios were found in allografts of patients who had graft-donor T cell macrochimerism.

As for this clone: No antigen is known for it.

The authors processed graft tissue to release intraepithelial and lamina propria lymphocytes. The method was immunoSEQ multiplex PCR; TCRdb's version includes in-frame clones alone and lacks a portion of them. Found here are 60,000 to 65,000 clones, 89% of them singletons; the top ten hold under 2%. V was clipped by 7 bases and J by 11 bases, with 20 bases between them. The CDR3 length is 13 residues. CDR1 MNHNS and CDR2 SASEGT come from the germline V gene. This material consisted of ileum tissue, taken more than 350 days after transplant. This sequence originates from a human patient who received an intestinal transplant, so some T cells may come from the graft donor. The V gene is TRBV6-1, the J gene TRBJ1-2; perhaps TRBD1 as D (5 bases). The CDR3 DNA sequence: TGTGCCAGCACACCTTGCAGGGTTTGCGGATACACCTTC. Translating gives CASTPCRVCGYTF.